A selection of T cell receptor beta chains follows, all from one sample in a study of blood T cell repertoires in COVID-19. Some clones are missing from TCRdb's copy, which holds only in-frame ones; the method was immunoSEQ multiplex PCR. The sample carries over 200,000 clones, about nine tenths recorded once. The material sequenced was PBMCs or T cells enriched from blood (not recorded which). These receptors came from a woman aged 45-65 years in a cohort exposed to, infected with or recovered from COVID-19 (not recorded which). Both conserved end residues are part of each CDR3. A D gene is named only where the DNA matches it firmly. Size is stated for part of the rows, as once, few or many counts, or as a class when the clone is expanded.

v_gene	abundance	j_gene	d_gene	CDR3aa	CDR3nt
TRBV7-9	NA	TRBJ2-3	TRBD1	CASSLGQGKDTQYF	TGTGCCAGCAGCTTAGGACAGGGAAAAGATACGCAGTATTTT
TRBV7-8	once	TRBJ2-1	NA	CASSSHYNEQFF	TGTGCCAGCAGCTCCCATTACAATGAGCAGTTCTTC
TRBV27	NA	TRBJ2-5	NA	CASTSQGRMETQYF	TGTGCCAGCACCTCTCAGGGTCGGATGGAGACCCAGTACTTC
TRBV5-1	NA	TRBJ1-2	TRBD1	CASSYNQQGDYGYTF	TGCGCCAGCAGCTACAATCAACAGGGGGACTATGGCTACACCTTC
TRBV4-1	NA	TRBJ1-4	TRBD1	CASSQGGTGLNEKLFF	TGCGCCAGCAGCCAAGGCGGGACAGGGCTTAATGAAAAACTGTTTTTT
TRBV2	NA	TRBJ2-3	NA	CASSVLEDRDTQYF	TGTGCCAGCAGCGTTCTGGAGGATAGGGATACGCAGTATTTT
TRBV12-5	NA	TRBJ1-1	NA	CASGSTGRAEAFF	TGTGCTAGTGGGTCAACAGGGAGGGCTGAAGCTTTCTTT
TRBV7-2	NA	TRBJ1-2	TRBD1	CASSSQQGSYTF	TGTGCCAGCAGCTCCCAACAGGGGAGCTACACCTTC
TRBV19	NA	TRBJ1-4	TRBD1	CASSLTGGGTNEKLFF	TGTGCCAGTAGTTTGACAGGGGGCGGAACTAATGAAAAACTGTTTTTT
TRBV30	NA	TRBJ2-5	NA	CAWSSRAETQYF	TGTGCCTGGAGTTCCAGGGCGGAGACCCAGTACTTC
TRBV7-9	NA	TRBJ1-2	TRBD1	CASSLDHGTGEVDGYTF	TGTGCCAGCAGCTTAGACCATGGGACAGGGGAGGTAGACGGCTACACCTTC
TRBV28	few	TRBJ1-3	NA	CASSSDAAGTIYF	TGTGCCAGCAGTTCAGACGCGGCCGGCACCATATATTTT
TRBV9	NA	TRBJ1-1	NA	CASSADSNTEAFF	TGTGCCAGCAGCGCGGACAGTAACACTGAAGCTTTCTTT
TRBV7-9	NA	TRBJ1-2	NA	CASSLEGYGYTF	TGTGCCAGCAGCTTGGAGGGGTACGGCTACACCTTC
TRBV18	NA	TRBJ1-1	NA	CASSFGTKSTEAFF	TGTGCCAGCTCATTCGGGACAAAGAGCACTGAAGCTTTCTTT
TRBV5-1	NA	TRBJ1-2	NA	CASSLFGQGYTF	TGCGCCAGCAGCTTGTTCGGACAGGGCTACACCTTC
TRBV4-2	NA	TRBJ2-3	TRBD2	CASSQGARGDTDTQYF	TGTGCCAGCAGCCAAGGGGCGCGGGGGGACACAGATACGCAGTATTTT
TRBV2	NA	TRBJ1-2	NA	CASSYNGYTF	TGTGCCAGCAGTTATAATGGCTACACCTTC
TRBV3-1/TRBV3-2	few	TRBJ1-6	TRBD1	CASSQDLRGQLSPLHF	TGTGCCAGCAGCCAAGATCTTAGGGGGCAACTTTCACCCCTCCACTTT
TRBV6-4	NA	TRBJ1-6	NA	CASSERGGSYNSPLHF	TGTGCCAGCAGTGAAAGGGGAGGCTCCTATAATTCACCCCTCCACTTT
TRBV11-2	NA	TRBJ2-1	NA	CASSPGGSVKQFF	TGTGCCAGCAGCCCCGGAGGGTCGGTCAAACAGTTCTTC
TRBV7-6	once	TRBJ2-5	TRBD2	CASRPSAGGSETQYF	TGTGCCAGCAGGCCCTCAGCGGGGGGTTCGGAGACCCAGTACTTC
TRBV28	NA	TRBJ2-7	TRBD1	CASSLWTGGAYEQYF	TGTGCCAGCAGTTTGTGGACAGGGGGTGCCTACGAGCAGTACTTC
TRBV2	NA	TRBJ2-1	TRBD1	CASSRDRGAFGNEQFF	TGTGCCAGCAGCCGGGACAGGGGTGCTTTCGGGAATGAGCAGTTCTTC
TRBV18	NA	TRBJ1-1	NA	CASSPSLGGGNTEAFF	TGTGCCAGCTCACCCTCTTTGGGGGGAGGCAACACTGAAGCTTTCTTT
TRBV7-3	NA	TRBJ2-2	TRBD1	CASSLDRESGELFF	TGTGCCAGCAGCTTAGACAGGGAATCCGGGGAGCTGTTTTTT
TRBV19	NA	TRBJ2-5	TRBD1	CASSTGTGGGETQYF	TGTGCCAGTAGTACCGGGACAGGTGGCGGGGAGACCCAGTACTTC
TRBV9	NA	TRBJ2-1	TRBD2	CASSVRSGGAGYNEQFF	TGTGCCAGCAGCGTACGAAGCGGGGGGGCCGGCTACAATGAGCAGTTCTTC
TRBV6-6	NA	TRBJ2-7	NA	CASKRGGYEQYF	TGTGCCAGCAAGCGCGGAGGCTACGAGCAGTACTTC
TRBV5-8	NA	TRBJ2-5	NA	CASSLVLSYQETQYF	TGTGCCAGCAGCTTGGTCTTGTCTTACCAAGAGACCCAGTACTTC
TRBV7-2	NA	TRBJ2-1	TRBD2	CASSSTSGNEQFF	TGTGCCAGCAGTTCGACTAGCGGGAATGAGCAGTTCTTC
TRBV5-4	NA	TRBJ1-1	NA	CASSLPGASNTEAFF	TGTGCCAGCAGCTTGCCAGGGGCTTCGAACACTGAAGCTTTCTTT
TRBV6-5	once	TRBJ1-4	TRBD1	CASSYLTGDNEKLFF	TGTGCCAGCAGTTACTTGACAGGGGATAATGAAAAACTGTTTTTT
TRBV7-6	NA	TRBJ2-1	NA	CASSSLSLDSTHEQFF	TGTGCCAGCAGCTCCCTATCGTTGGACTCCACCCATGAGCAGTTCTTC
TRBV4-3	few	TRBJ2-1	TRBD2	CASSQEVAGGYNEQFF	TGCGCCAGCAGCCAAGAAGTAGCGGGGGGATACAATGAGCAGTTCTTC
TRBV27	NA	TRBJ2-1	NA	CASSLLDSDEQFF	TGTGCCAGCAGTTTATTAGACAGTGATGAGCAGTTCTTC
TRBV9	once	TRBJ1-6	NA	CASSVGENSPLHF	TGTGCCAGCAGCGTAGGTGAGAATTCACCCCTCCACTTT
TRBV5-3	NA	TRBJ2-5	TRBD1	CARSRPGQGPDLEETQYF	TGTGCCAGAAGCCGTCCGGGACAGGGACCCGATCTAGAGGAGACCCAGTACTTC
TRBV7-3	few	TRBJ2-2	NA	CASSQTSFAGELFF	TGTGCCAGCAGCCAGACTAGTTTTGCCGGGGAGCTGTTTTTT
TRBV11-2	NA	TRBJ2-3	TRBD1	CASSLGGRGGRGADTQYF	TGTGCCAGCAGCTTAGGAGGTCGAGGGGGCCGCGGAGCAGATACGCAGTATTTT
TRBV5-1	NA	TRBJ2-1	NA	CASSLDYRRGEQFF	TGCGCCAGCAGCTTGGACTACCGGCGGGGAGAGCAGTTCTTC
TRBV18	few	TRBJ2-2	NA	CASSPNTGTGELFF	TGTGCCAGCTCACCAAATACGGGCACCGGGGAGCTGTTTTTT
TRBV7-9	NA	TRBJ1-3	NA	CASSPTGATTSGNTIYF	TGTGCCAGCAGCCCCACGGGTGCCACCACCTCTGGAAACACCATATATTTT
TRBV6-2/TRBV6-3	NA	TRBJ2-4	NA	CASSYSAGANIQYF	TGTGCCAGCAGTTACTCCGCAGGGGCCAACATTCAGTACTTC
TRBV3-1/TRBV3-2	NA	TRBJ1-3	TRBD1	CASSFTGAGNTIYF	TGTGCCAGCAGCTTTACAGGGGCTGGAAACACCATATATTTT
TRBV6-2/TRBV6-3	NA	TRBJ2-2	TRBD2	CASSYRAGRPQLFF	TGTGCCAGCAGTTACCGAGCGGGGCGACCGCAGCTGTTTTTT
TRBV28	NA	TRBJ1-5	NA	CASRLTSSQPQHF	TGTGCCAGCAGATTGACGTCTAGTCAGCCCCAGCATTTT
TRBV6-2/TRBV6-3	NA	TRBJ2-1	TRBD1	CASSTRTGRRGQFF	TGTGCCAGCAGTACAAGGACAGGCCGAAGAGGGCAGTTCTTC
TRBV6-2/TRBV6-3	NA	TRBJ2-3	NA	CASSYGWGGFSDTQYF	TGTGCCAGCAGTTACGGGTGGGGGGGCTTCTCAGATACGCAGTATTTT
TRBV7-3	NA	TRBJ2-3	NA	CASSLRWASTDTQYF	TGTGCCAGCAGCTTAAGGTGGGCTAGCACAGATACGCAGTATTTT
TRBV10-3	NA	TRBJ1-3	NA	CAISEFSRNSGNTIYF	TGTGCCATCAGTGAATTCAGCAGGAACTCTGGAAACACCATATATTTT
TRBV5-1	NA	TRBJ2-2	TRBD2	CASSPSGTGELFF	TGCGCCAGCAGTCCTAGCGGCACCGGGGAGCTGTTTTTT
TRBV6-2/TRBV6-3	once	TRBJ2-5	NA	CASSYTSSLELQETQYF	TGTGCCAGCAGTTATACGAGTTCCCTAGAGCTCCAAGAGACCCAGTACTTC
TRBV28	NA	TRBJ1-2	TRBD1	CASSSWTGESYGYTF	TGTGCCAGCAGTTCCTGGACAGGGGAGAGCTATGGCTACACCTTC